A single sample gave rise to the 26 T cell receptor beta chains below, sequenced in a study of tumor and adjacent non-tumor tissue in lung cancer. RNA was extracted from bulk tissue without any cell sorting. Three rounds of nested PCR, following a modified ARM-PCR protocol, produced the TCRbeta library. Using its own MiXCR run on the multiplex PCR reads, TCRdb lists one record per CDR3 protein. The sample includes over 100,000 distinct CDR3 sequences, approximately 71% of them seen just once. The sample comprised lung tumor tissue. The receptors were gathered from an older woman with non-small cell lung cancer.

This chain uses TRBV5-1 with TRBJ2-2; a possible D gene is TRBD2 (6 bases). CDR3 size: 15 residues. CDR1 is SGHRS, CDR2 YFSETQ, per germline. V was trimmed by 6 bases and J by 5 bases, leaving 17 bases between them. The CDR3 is CASTAGQGGTGELFF. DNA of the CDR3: TGCGCCAGCACTGCGGGGCAGGGCGGGACCGGGGAGCTGTTTTTT.

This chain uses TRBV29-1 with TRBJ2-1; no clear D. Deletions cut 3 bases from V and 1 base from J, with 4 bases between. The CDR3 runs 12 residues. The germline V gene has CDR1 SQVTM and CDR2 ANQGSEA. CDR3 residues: CSVDKSYNEQFF. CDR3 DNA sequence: TGCAGCGTTGATAAGTCCTACAATGAGCAGTTCTTC.

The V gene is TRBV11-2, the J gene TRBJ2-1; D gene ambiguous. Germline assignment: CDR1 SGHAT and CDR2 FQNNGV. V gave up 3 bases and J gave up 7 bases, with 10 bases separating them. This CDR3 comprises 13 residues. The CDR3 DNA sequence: TGTGCCAGCAGCTTTTCCCCGAAGAATGAGCAGTTCTTC. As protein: CASSFSPKNEQFF.

CDR3 protein: CASSPEAGVTGELFF. The CDR3 DNA follows: TGTGCCAGCAGCCCCGAGGCAGGGGTCACTGGGGAGCTGTTTTTT. The chain couples TRBV11-3 to TRBJ2-2; a possible D gene is TRBD1 (6 bases). This CDR3 is built from 15 residues. Trimming left V 5 bases short and J 8 bases short, with 18 bases between. Germline CDR1 is SGHNT and CDR2 is YENEEA.

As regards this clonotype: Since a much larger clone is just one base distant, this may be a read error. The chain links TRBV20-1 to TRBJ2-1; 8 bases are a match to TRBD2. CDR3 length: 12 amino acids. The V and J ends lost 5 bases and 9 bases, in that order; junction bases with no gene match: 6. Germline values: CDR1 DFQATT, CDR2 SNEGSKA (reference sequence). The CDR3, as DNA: TGCAGTGCTGTAGCGGGACTACGTGAGCAGTTCTTC. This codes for CSAVAGLREQFF.

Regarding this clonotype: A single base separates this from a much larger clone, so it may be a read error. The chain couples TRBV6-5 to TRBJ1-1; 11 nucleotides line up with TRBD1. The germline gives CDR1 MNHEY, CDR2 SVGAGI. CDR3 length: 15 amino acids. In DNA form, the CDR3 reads TGTGTCAGCAGCCAAGCTAGGGACAGGGGGACTGAAGCTTTCTTT. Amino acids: CVSSQARDRGTEAFF.

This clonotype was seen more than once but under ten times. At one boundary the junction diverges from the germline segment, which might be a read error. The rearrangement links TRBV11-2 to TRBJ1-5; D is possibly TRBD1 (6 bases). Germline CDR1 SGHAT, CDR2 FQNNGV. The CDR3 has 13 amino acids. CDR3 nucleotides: TGTGCCAGCTCCAGGGACAAGGGTCAGCCTCAGCATTTT. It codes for CASSRDKGQPQHF.

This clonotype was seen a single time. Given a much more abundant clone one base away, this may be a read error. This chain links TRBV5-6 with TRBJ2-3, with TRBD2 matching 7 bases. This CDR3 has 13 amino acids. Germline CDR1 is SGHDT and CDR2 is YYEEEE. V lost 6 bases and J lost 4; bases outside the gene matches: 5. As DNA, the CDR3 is TGTGCCAGCAAAAGGGAGGGCGCAGATACGCAGTATTTT. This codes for CASKREGADTQYF.

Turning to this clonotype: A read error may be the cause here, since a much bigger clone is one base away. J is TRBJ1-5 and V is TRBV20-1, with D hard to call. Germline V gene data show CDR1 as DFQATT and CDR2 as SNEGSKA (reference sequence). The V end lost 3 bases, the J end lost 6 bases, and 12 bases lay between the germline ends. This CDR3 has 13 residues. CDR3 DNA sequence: TGCAGTGCTAGGGACGGTCACACTCAGCCCCAGCATTTT. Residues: CSARDGHTQPQHF.

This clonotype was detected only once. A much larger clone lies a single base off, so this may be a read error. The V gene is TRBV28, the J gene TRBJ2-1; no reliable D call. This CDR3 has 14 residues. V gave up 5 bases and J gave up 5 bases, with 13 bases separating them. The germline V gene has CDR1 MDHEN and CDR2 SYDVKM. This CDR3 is CASSPKLGNNEQFF. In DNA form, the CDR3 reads TGTGCCAGCAGTCCAAAGTTGGGAAACAATGAGCAGTTCTTC. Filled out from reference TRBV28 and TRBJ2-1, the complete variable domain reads DVKVTQSSRYLVKRTGEKVFLECVQDMDHENMFWYRQDPGLGLRLIYFSYDVKMKEKGDIPEGYSVSREKKERFSLILESASTNQTSMYLCASSPKLGNNEQFFGPGTRLTVL.

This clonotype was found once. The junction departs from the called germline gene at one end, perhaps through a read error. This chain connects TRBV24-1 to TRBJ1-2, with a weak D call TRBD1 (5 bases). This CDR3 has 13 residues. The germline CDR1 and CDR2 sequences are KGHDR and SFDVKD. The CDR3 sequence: CAISATGTHGYTF. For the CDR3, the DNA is TGTGCCATCAGTGCCACAGGAACCCATGGCTACACCTTC.

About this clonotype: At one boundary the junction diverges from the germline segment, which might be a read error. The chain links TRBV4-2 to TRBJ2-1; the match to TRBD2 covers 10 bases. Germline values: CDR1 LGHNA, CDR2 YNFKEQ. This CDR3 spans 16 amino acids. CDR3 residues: CASSQAGLAANNEQFF. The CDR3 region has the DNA TGTGCCAGCAGTCAAGCAGGACTAGCGGCAAACAATGAGCAGTTCTTC.

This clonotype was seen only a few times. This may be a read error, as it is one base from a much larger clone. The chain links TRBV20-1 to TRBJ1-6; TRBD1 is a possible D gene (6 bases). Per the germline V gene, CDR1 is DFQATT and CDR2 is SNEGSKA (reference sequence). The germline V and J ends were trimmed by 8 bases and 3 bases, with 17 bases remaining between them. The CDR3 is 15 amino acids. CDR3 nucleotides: TGCAGTACTAACGTGGACAGTATCTATAATTCACCCCTCCACTTT. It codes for CSTNVDSIYNSPLHF.

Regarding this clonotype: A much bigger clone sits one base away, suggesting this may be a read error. CDR3 sequence (DNA): TGCAGTGCTCCTGTGGGGGGAAAGAGCCACGTGCAGTACTTC. As protein: CSAPVGGKSHVQYF. The genes are TRBV20-1 and TRBJ2-7; a possible D gene is TRBD2 (6 bases). Trimming removed 5 bases from V and 9 bases from J, with 23 bases in between. Germline lookup yields CDR1 DFQATT and CDR2 SNEGSKA (reference sequence). The CDR3 spans 14 residues.

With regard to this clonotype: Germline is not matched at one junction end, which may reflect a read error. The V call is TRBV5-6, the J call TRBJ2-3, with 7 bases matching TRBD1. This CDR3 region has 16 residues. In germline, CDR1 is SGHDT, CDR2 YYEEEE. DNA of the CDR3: TGTGTCAGCAGCTTGCGCTTCGGGCAGGGGGCAGATACGCAGTATTTT. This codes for CVSSLRFGQGADTQYF.

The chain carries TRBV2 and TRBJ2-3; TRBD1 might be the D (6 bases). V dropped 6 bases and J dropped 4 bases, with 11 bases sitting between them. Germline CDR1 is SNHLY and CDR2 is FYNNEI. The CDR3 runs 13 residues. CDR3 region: CASSYREADTQYF. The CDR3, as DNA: TGTGCCAGCAGCTACAGGGAAGCAGATACGCAGTATTTT.

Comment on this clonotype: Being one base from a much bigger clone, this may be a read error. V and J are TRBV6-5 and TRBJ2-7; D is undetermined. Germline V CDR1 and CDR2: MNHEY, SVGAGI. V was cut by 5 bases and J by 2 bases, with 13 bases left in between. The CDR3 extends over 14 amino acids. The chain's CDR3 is CASSHGQATYEQYF. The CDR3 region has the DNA TGTGCCAGCAGTCACGGCCAGGCTACCTACGAGCAGTACTTC.

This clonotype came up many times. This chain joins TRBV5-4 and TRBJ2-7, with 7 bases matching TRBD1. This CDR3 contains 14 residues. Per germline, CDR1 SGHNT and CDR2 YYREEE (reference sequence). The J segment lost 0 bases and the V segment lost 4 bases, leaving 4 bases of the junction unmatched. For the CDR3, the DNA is TGTGCCAGCAGCATGGGACAGTTCTCCTACGAGCAGTACTTC. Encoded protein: CASSMGQFSYEQYF.

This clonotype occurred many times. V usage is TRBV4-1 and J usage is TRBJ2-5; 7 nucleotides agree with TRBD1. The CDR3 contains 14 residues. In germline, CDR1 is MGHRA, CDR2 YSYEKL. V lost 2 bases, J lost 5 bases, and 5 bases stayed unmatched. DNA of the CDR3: TGCGCCAGCAGCCAAAGACAGGGCGACGAGACCCAGTACTTC. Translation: CASSQRQGDETQYF.

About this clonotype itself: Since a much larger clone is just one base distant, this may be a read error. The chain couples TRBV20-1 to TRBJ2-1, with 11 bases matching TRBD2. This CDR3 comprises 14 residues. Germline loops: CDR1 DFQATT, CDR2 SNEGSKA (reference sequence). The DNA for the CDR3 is TGCACTGCTAGAGGGGGACTAGCGGTCAATGAGCAGTTCTTC. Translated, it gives CTARGGLAVNEQFF.

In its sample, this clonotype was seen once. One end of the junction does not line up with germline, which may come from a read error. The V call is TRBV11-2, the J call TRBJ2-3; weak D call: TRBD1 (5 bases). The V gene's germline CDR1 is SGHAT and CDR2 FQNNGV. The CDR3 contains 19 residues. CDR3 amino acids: CASSLDPRRRGGGTDAQYF. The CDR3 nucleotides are TGTGCCAGCAGCTTAGATCCCCGGAGAAGGGGTGGTGGCACAGATGCGCAGTATTTT.

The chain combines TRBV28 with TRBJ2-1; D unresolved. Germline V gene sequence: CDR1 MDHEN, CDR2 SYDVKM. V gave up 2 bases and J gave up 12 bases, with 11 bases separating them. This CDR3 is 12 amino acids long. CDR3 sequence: CASSLPRVGQFF. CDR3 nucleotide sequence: TGTGCCAGCAGTTTACCCCGGGTGGGGCAGTTCTTC.

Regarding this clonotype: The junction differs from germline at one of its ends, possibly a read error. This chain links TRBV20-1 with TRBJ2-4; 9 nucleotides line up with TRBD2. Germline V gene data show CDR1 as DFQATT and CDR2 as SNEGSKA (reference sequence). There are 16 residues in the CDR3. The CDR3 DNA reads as TGCTGTGCGAGAGATAGGGGAGCGGGAGGAATGGACATTCAGTATTTC. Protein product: CCARDRGAGGMDIQYF.

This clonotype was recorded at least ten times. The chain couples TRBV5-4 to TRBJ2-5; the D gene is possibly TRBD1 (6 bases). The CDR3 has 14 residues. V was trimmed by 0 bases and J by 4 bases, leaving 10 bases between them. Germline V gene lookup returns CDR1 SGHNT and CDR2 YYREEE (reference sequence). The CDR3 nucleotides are TGTGCCAGCAGCTTGGAGGGGACATCAGAGACCCAGTACTTC. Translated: CASSLEGTSETQYF. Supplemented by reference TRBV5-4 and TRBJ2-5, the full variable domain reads ETGVTQSPTHLIKTRGQQVTLRCSSQSGHNTVSWYQQALGQGPQFIFQYYREEENGRGNFPPRFSGLQFPNYSSELNVNALELDDSALYLCASSLEGTSETQYFGPGTRLLVL.

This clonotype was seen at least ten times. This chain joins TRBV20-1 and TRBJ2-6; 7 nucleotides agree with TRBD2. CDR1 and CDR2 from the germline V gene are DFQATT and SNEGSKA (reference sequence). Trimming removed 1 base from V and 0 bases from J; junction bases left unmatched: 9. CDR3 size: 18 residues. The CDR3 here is CSARVVGGSASGANVLTF. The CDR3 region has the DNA TGCAGTGCTAGAGTAGTCGGGGGGAGTGCCTCTGGGGCCAACGTCCTGACTTTC.

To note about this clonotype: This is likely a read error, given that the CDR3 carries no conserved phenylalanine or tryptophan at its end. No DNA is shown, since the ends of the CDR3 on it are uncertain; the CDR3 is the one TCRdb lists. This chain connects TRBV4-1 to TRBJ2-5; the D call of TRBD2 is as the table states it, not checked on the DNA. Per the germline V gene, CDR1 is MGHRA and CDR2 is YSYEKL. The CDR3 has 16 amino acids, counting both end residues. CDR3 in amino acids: CTSSQERSGGQETQYL.